The T cell receptor beta chain described here comes from a study of early T cells in non-severe SARS-CoV-2 infection. Across the study: The sequenced material was bulk RNA from unsorted whole blood, and its chains were unpaired.

The CDR3 length is 13 residues. The V gene's germline CDR1 is MRHNA and CDR2 SNTAGT. With 10 bases removed from V and 2 bases from J, the gap between germline ends came to 9 bases. Findings and caveats of the study: Using VDJdb, the matching emphasized anti-spike CD8 responses while missing private and CD4 specificities.

Tagging with unique molecular identifiers was applied to individual cDNA molecules. In TCRdb, the 5' RACE reads were re-called with MiXCR into one record per CDR3 protein. The sample gives fewer than 130,000 distinct CDR3 sequences, roughly 12% of which show up once; approximately 4% is in the top ten. This clonotype was seen ten or more times. Its antigen is as yet unknown. The sample in question was whole blood, obtained at baseline. V gene TRBV6-4 combines with J gene TRBJ2-6; D ambiguous. The clonotype was recovered from an adult who was a healthcare worker with PCR-confirmed SARS-CoV-2 infection or an uninfected control (not recorded which). Here the CDR3 DNA reads TGTGCCACAGGAGAGCCTGGGGCCAACGTCCTGACTTTC. Translating it yields CATGEPGANVLTF.